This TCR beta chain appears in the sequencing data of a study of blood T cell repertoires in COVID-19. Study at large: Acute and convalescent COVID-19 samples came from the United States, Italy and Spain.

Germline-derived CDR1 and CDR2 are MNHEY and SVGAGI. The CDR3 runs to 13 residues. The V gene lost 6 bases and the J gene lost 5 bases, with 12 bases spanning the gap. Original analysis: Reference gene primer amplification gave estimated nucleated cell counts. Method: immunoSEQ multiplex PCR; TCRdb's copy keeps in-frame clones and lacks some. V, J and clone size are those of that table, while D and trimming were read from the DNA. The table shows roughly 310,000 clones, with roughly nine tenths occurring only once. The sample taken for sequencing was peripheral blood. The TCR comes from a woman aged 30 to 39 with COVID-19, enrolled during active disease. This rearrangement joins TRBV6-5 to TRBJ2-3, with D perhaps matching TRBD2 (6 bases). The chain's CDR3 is CASRRDGGDTQYF. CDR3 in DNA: TGTGCCAGCAGGAGGGACGGGGGAGATACGCAGTATTTT.